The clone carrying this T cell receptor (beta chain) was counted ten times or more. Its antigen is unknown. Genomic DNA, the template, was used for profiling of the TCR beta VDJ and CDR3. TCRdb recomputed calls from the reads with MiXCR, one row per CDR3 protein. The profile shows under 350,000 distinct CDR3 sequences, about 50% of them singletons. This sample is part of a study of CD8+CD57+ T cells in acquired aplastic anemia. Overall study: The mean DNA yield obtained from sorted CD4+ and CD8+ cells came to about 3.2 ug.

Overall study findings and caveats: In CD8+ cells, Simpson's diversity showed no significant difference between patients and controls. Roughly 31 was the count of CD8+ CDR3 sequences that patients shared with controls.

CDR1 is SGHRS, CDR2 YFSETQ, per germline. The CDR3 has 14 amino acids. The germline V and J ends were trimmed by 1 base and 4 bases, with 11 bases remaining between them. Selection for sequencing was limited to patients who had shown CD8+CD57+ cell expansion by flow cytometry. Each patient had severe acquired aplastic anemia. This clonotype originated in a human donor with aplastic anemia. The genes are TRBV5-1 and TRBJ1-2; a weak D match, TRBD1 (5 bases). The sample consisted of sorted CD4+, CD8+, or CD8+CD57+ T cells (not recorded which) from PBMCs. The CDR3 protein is CASSLSSGPYGYTF. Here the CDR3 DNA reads TGCGCCAGCAGCTTGTCTTCAGGGCCCTATGGCTACACCTTC.